A single sample gave rise to the 23 T cell receptor beta chains below, sequenced in a study of blood T cell repertoires in COVID-19. Sequenced by immunoSEQ multiplex PCR; TCRdb stores in-frame clones only, minus some. The sample comprises roughly 300,000 clones, about 83% of which are singletons, and 1.5% to 2% rests with the top ten. The sample consisted of peripheral blood. The receptor source for this set is a woman in her 50s with acute or convalescent COVID-19.

Here the CDR3 DNA reads TGTGCCAGCAACACGGACAGCCACAGCGTAGAGACCCAGTACTTC. This gives the protein CASNTDSHSVETQYF. The rearrangement links TRBV16 to TRBJ2-5, with D possibly being TRBD1 (6 bases). Germline V lookup: CDR1 KGHSY, CDR2 FQNENV. Between the trimmed V and J ends, which lost 7 bases and 4 bases, there was a span of 19 bases. The CDR3 spans 15 residues.

The chain couples TRBV6-6 to TRBJ1-2; 7 bases fit TRBD1. CDR1 and CDR2 from the germline V gene are MNHNY and SVGAGI (reference sequence). V dropped 4 bases and J dropped 2; count of bases not matched to a gene: 7. The CDR3 consists of 15 residues. The CDR3 is CASSSPRTGNYGYTF. CDR3 coding DNA: TGTGCCAGCAGTTCCCCCCGGACAGGCAACTATGGCTACACCTTC.

The V and J genes are TRBV7-9 and TRBJ1-2, with D unclear. With 1 base removed from V and 4 bases from J, the gap between germline ends came to 7 bases. This CDR3 spans 13 amino acids. Germline-derived CDR1 and CDR2 are SEHNR and FQNEAQ (reference sequence). CDR3 DNA: TGTGCCAGCAGCTTAGTTTCGGTCTATGGCTACACCTTC. Amino acids: CASSLVSVYGYTF.

Comment on this clone: Other DNA sequences in this sample translate to the same CDR3. The chain uses TRBV28 and TRBJ1-5; D gene uncertain. Germline V CDR1 and CDR2: MDHEN, SYDVKM. The CDR3 consists of 12 residues. The V and J ends lost 1 base and 6 bases respectively, with 4 bases between them. The CDR3 region is CASSLLSQPQHF. The CDR3 DNA sequence: TGTGCCAGCAGTTTATTATCTCAGCCCCAGCATTTT.

This clone occurred once. The chain recombines TRBV7-6 with TRBJ2-3; D remains ambiguous. The CDR3 runs to 15 residues. CDR1 and CDR2 (germline): SGHVS, FNYEAQ. The germline V and J ends were trimmed by 5 bases and 2 bases, with 14 bases remaining between them. CDR3 DNA: TGTGCCAGCAGCCGGCTAGGAACCCCCACAGATACGCAGTATTTT. This translates into CASSRLGTPTDTQYF.

The J gene is TRBJ2-3, the V gene TRBV12-3 or TRBV12-4, with a possible D match to TRBD1 (5 bases). This CDR3 is built from 12 residues. V was pared by 6 bases and J by 5 bases, with 9 bases between. The CDR3 reads CASRQGLDTQYF. The DNA for the CDR3 is TGTGCCAGCAGGCAGGGTTTAGATACGCAGTATTTT.

This clone occurred a few times. The chain carries TRBV29-1 and TRBJ1-6; D perhaps matches TRBD1 (6 bases). Germline V gene data show CDR1 as SQVTM and CDR2 as ANQGSEA. With 5 bases removed from V and 5 bases from J, the gap between germline ends came to 10 bases. This CDR3 is built from 13 residues. CDR3 amino acids: CSVRTENNSPLHF. For the CDR3, the DNA is TGCAGCGTTCGGACAGAAAATAATTCACCCCTCCACTTT.

The J gene is TRBJ1-4, the V gene TRBV5-4, with 7 bases matching TRBD1. V lost 4 bases to trimming and J lost 13 bases; unmatched junction nucleotides: 7. CDR1 and CDR2 from the germline V gene are SGHNT and YYREEE (reference sequence). This CDR3 is 12 amino acids long. This chain's CDR3 is CASSVTGARLFF. Here the CDR3 DNA reads TGTGCCAGCAGCGTTACAGGGGCCCGACTGTTTTTT.

The chain joins TRBV24-1 to TRBJ2-1; TRBD2 aligns across 10 bases. The ends lost 7 bases at V and 4 bases at J; junction bases unmatched: 3. This CDR3 has 14 amino acids. Germline assignment: CDR1 KGHDR and CDR2 SFDVKD. The CDR3 DNA sequence: TGTGCCACCAGCCTGACTAGCGGGTACAATGAGCAGTTCTTC. It translates to CATSLTSGYNEQFF.

This sequence joins TRBV18 and TRBJ2-2; 10 bases match TRBD1. V dropped 3 bases and J dropped 5; count of bases not matched to a gene: 6. CDR1 and CDR2 (germline): KGHSH, LQKENI. The CDR3 has 16 residues. The CDR3 DNA sequence: TGTGCCAGCTCACCGCGACAGGGGGCTCTAACCGGGGAGCTGTTTTTT. Protein product: CASSPRQGALTGELFF.

This chain links TRBV6-6 with TRBJ2-7, with D perhaps TRBD1 (6 bases). V lost 5 bases and J lost 3, with 11 bases in between. Germline-derived CDR1 and CDR2 are MNHNY and SVGAGI (reference sequence). The CDR3 contains 13 residues. Written as DNA, the CDR3 is TGTGCCAGCAGTCCGGACAGTTACTACGAGCAGTACTTC. This sequence encodes CASSPDSYYEQYF.

The genes are TRBV7-2 and TRBJ2-5, with D perhaps TRBD2 (5 bases). The CDR3 has 13 amino acids. Germline CDR1 reads SGHTA; CDR2 reads FQGNSA. V was trimmed by 7 bases and J by 4 bases, leaving 13 bases between them. As DNA, the CDR3 is TGTGCCAGCACCATCGGACGGGGAGAGACCCAGTACTTC. It codes for CASTIGRGETQYF.

V gene TRBV6-5 combines with J gene TRBJ2-7; 8 bases align to TRBD1. The germline V gene encodes CDR1 MNHEY and CDR2 SVGAGI. Trimming cost V 8 bases and J 1 base; bases outside gene matches: 4. The CDR3 has 13 amino acids. CDR3 bases: TGTGCCAGCTATACAGGGGGGTCCTACGAGCAGTACTTC. This encodes CASYTGGSYEQYF.

V gene TRBV20-1 combines with J gene TRBJ2-7; perhaps TRBD1 as D (6 bases). Trimming removed 5 bases from V and 4 bases from J, with 9 bases in between. CDR1 is DFQATT and CDR2 is SNEGSKA in the germline V gene (reference sequence). The CDR3 sequence is 11 residues long. DNA of the CDR3: TGCAGTGCTGCACAGGGTTACGAGCAGTACTTC. Protein sequence: CSAAQGYEQYF.

This clone appeared a few times. J is TRBJ1-5 and V is TRBV4-1; 11 bases line up with TRBD1. The CDR3 has 15 residues. J lost 8 bases, V lost 1 base, and 4 bases had no gene match. Germline values: CDR1 MGHRA, CDR2 YSYEKL. The DNA for the CDR3 is TGCGCCAGCAGCCAAGGGACAGGGGGCGGGGAGCCCCAGCATTTT. This translates into CASSQGTGGGEPQHF.

The CDR3, as DNA: TGTGCCACCAGTGTGACAGGAGGAGAGACCCAGTACTTC. Protein product: CATSVTGGETQYF. The V call is TRBV24-1, the J call TRBJ2-5, with D perhaps TRBD1 (6 bases). Between the trimmed V and J ends, which lost 5 bases and 4 bases, there was a span of 10 bases. Looked up from germline, CDR1 is KGHDR and CDR2 is SFDVKD. The CDR3 has 13 residues.

The chain joins TRBV3-1 (or the pseudogene TRBV3-2) to TRBJ1-1; no firm D call. In germline, CDR1 is LGHDT, CDR2 YNNKEL (reference sequence). The ends were cut back, 3 bases at V and 1 base at J, with 12 bases in the middle. The CDR3 is 15 residues long. The CDR3 spells CASSQASSRNTEAFF. The DNA for the CDR3 is TGTGCCAGCAGCCAGGCATCCAGTCGGAACACTGAAGCTTTCTTT.

The rearrangement joins TRBV29-1 to TRBJ2-1, with no clear D. The CDR3 length is 14 residues. Germline V gives CDR1 SQVTM, CDR2 ANQGSEA. V was pared by 5 bases and J by 2 bases, with 13 bases between. CDR3 coding DNA: TGCAGCGTTCAAGTATCTGTCCCCTACAATGAGCAGTTCTTC. Its translation: CSVQVSVPYNEQFF.

V is TRBV5-1 and J is TRBJ2-7; TRBD1 aligns across 10 bases. The CDR3 contains 17 residues. The germline V gene has CDR1 SGHRS and CDR2 YFSETQ. Trimming took 0 bases from V and 1 from J; bases not matched to a gene: 7. The CDR3 sequence is CASSLAGGQGPSYEQYF. The CDR3, as DNA: TGCGCCAGCAGCTTGGCCGGGGGACAGGGGCCATCCTACGAGCAGTACTTC. Together with reference TRBV5-1 and TRBJ2-7, the CDR3 gives the full variable domain: KAGVTQTPRYLIKTRGQQVTLSCSPISGHRSVSWYQQTPGQGLQFLFEYFSETQRNKGNFPGRFSGRQFSNSRSEMNVSTLELGDSALYLCASSLAGGQGPSYEQYFGPGTRLTVT.

The V gene is TRBV24-1, the J gene TRBJ2-3; D is perhaps TRBD2 (6 bases). The germline V gene has CDR1 KGHDR and CDR2 SFDVKD. Trimming removed 6 bases from V and 4 bases from J, with 13 bases in between. The length of the CDR3 is 14 residues. This chain's CDR3 is CATSKSWGADTQYF. For the CDR3, the DNA is TGTGCCACCAGTAAGAGTTGGGGGGCAGATACGCAGTATTTT.

The chain combines TRBV5-1 with TRBJ2-3; no definite D call. The V gene's germline CDR1 is SGHRS and CDR2 YFSETQ. Between the trimmed V and J ends, which lost 4 bases and 0 bases, there was a span of 15 bases. This CDR3 spans 16 amino acids. CDR3: CASSLTFRYSTDTQYF. The DNA for the CDR3 is TGCGCCAGCAGCCTGACCTTCAGGTATAGCACAGATACGCAGTATTTT.

This rearrangement joins TRBV29-1 to TRBJ2-5; D is ambiguous. V dropped 5 bases and J dropped 5 bases, with 6 bases sitting between them. The germline V gene has CDR1 SQVTM and CDR2 ANQGSEA. The CDR3 is 10 residues long. The CDR3 DNA is TGCAGCGTTCCCCGTGAGACCCAGTACTTC. Its protein is CSVPRETQYF.

The chain has TRBV29-1 and TRBJ1-5, with TRBD1 identical over 8 bases. The CDR3 length is 13 residues. V lost 6 bases to trimming and J lost 2 bases; unmatched junction nucleotides: 3. The germline V gene has CDR1 SQVTM and CDR2 ANQGSEA. This chain's CDR3 is CSVAGQGNQPQHF. CDR3 in DNA: TGCAGCGTCGCGGGACAGGGCAATCAGCCCCAGCATTTT.